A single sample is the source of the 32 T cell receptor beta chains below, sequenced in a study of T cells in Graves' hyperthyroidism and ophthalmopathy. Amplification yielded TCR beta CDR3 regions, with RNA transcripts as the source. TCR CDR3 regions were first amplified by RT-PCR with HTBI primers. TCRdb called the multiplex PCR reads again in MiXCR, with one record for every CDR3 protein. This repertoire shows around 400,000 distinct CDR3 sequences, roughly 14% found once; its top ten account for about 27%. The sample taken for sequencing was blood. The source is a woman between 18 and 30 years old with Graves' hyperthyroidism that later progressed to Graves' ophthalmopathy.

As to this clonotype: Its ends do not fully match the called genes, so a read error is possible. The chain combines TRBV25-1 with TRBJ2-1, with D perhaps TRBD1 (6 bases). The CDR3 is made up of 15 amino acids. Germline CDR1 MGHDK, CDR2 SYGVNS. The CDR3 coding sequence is TGTGCCAGCGCCACACAGGGATACTCCTGCAATGAGCAGTTCTTC. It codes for CASATQGYSCNEQFF.

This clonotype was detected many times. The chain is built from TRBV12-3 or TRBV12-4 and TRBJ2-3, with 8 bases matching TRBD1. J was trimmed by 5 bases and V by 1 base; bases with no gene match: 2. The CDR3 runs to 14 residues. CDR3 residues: CASSLGQGLDTQYF. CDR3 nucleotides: TGTGCCAGCAGTTTAGGACAGGGGCTAGATACGCAGTATTTT.

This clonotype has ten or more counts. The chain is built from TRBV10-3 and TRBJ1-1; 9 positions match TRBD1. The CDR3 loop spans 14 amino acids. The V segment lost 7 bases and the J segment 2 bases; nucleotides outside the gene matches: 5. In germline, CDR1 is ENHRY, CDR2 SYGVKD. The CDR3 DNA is TGTGCCATCAAACAGGGGGCCGAAAACACTGAAGCTTTCTTT. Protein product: CAIKQGAENTEAFF.

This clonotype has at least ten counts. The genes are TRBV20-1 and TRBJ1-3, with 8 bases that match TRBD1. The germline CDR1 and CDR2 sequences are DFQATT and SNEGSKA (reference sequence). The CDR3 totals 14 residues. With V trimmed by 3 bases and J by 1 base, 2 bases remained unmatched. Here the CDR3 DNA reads TGCAGTGCTAGCCACAGGGGGTCTGGAAACACCATATATTTT. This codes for CSASHRGSGNTIYF.

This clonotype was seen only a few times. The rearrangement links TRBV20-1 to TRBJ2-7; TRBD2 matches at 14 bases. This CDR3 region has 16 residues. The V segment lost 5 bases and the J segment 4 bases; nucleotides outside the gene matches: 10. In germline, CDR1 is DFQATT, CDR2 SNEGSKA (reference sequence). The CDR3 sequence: CSAGDSGLAGGYEQYF. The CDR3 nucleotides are TGCAGTGCTGGGGATTCCGGACTAGCGGGAGGATACGAGCAGTACTTC.

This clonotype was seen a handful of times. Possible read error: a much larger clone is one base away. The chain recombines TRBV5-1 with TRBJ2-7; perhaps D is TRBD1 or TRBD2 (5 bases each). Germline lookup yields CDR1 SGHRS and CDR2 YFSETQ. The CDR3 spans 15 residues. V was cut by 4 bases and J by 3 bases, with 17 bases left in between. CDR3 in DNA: TGCGCCAGCAGCGCTTCGGGACGGGGTTTCTACGAGCAGTACTTC. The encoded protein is CASSASGRGFYEQYF.

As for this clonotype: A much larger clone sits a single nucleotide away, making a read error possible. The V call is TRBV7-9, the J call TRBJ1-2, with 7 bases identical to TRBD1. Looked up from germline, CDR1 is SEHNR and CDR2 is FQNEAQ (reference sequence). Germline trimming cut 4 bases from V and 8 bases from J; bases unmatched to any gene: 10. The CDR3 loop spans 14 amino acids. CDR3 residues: CASSSRQGDEGYTF. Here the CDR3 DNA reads TGTGCCAGCAGCTCCCGACAGGGAGATGAAGGCTACACCTTC.

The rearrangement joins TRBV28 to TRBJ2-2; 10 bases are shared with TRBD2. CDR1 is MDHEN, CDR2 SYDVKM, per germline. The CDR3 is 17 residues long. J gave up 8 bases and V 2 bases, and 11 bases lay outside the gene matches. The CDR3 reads CASSLPMASGSLGELFF. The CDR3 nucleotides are TGTGCCAGCAGTTTACCGATGGCTAGCGGGAGTTTGGGGGAGCTGTTTTTT. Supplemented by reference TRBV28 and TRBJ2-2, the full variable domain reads DVKVTQSSRYLVKRTGEKVFLECVQDMDHENMFWYRQDPGLGLRLIYFSYDVKMKEKGDIPEGYSVSREKKERFSLILESASTNQTSMYLCASSLPMASGSLGELFFGEGSRLTVL.

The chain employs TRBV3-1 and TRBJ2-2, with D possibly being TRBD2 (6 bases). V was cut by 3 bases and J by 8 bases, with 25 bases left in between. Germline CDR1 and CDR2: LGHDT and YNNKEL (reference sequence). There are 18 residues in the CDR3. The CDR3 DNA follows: TGTGCCAGCAGCCAGATCGGGGTGGGGGGTCAAGGCCCAGGGGAGCTGTTTTTT. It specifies CASSQIGVGGQGPGELFF.

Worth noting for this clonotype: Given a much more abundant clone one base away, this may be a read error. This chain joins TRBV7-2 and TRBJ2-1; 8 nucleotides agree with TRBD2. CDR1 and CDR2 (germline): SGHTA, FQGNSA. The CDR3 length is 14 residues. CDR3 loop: CASSFSGTYNEPFF. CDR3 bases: TGTGCCAGCAGCTTTAGCGGGACCTACAATGAGCCGTTCTTC.

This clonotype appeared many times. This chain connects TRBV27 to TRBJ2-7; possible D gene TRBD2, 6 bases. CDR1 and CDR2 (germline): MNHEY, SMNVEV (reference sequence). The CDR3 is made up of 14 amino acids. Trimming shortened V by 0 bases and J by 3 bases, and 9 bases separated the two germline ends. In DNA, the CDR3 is TGTGCCAGCAGTTTATCGGGGGGACTCTACGAGCAGTACTTC. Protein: CASSLSGGLYEQYF.

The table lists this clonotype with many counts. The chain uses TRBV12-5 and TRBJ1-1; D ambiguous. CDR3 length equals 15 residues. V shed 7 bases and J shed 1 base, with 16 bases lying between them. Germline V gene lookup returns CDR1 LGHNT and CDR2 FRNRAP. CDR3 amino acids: CASAIQPRGNTEAFF. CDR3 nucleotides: TGTGCTAGTGCCATCCAGCCTCGGGGGAACACTGAAGCTTTCTTT.

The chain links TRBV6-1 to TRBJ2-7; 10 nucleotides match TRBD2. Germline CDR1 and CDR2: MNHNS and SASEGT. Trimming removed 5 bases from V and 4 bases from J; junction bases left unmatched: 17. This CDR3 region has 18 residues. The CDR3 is CASSSLGGSAGGLYEQYF. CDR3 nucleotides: TGTGCCAGCAGTTCCCTGGGAGGATCAGCGGGAGGGTTGTACGAGCAGTACTTC.

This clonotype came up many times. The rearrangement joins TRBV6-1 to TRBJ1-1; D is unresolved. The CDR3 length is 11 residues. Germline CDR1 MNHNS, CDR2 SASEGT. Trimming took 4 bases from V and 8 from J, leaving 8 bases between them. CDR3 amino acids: CASSAKGEAFF. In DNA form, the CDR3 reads TGTGCCAGCAGTGCCAAAGGCGAAGCTTTCTTT.

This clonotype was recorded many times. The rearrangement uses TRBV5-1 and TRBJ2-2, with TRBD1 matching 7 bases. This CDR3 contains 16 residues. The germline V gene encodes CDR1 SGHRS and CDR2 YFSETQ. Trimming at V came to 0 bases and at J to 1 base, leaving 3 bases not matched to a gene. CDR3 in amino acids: CASSLGQGLNTGELFF. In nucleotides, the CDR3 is TGCGCCAGCAGCTTGGGACAGGGCCTGAACACCGGGGAGCTGTTTTTT.

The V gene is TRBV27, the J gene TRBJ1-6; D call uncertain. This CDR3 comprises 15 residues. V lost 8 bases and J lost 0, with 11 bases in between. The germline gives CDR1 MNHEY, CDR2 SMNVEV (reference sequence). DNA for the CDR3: TGTGCCAGCGGACCTTTAAGCTCCTATAATTCACCCCTCCACTTT. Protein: CASGPLSSYNSPLHF.

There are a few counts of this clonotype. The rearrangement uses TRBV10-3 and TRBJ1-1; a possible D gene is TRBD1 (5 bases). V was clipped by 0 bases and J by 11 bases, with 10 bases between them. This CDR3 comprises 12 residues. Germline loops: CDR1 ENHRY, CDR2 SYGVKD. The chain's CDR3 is CAISESGGDAFF. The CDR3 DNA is TGTGCCATCAGTGAGTCTGGAGGGGACGCTTTCTTT.

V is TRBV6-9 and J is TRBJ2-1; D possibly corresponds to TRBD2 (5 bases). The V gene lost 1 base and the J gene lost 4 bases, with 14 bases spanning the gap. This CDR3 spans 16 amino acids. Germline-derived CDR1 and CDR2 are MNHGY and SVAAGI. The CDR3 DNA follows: TGTGCCAGCAGTTATTTATCTGGACTCGAGTACAATGAGCAGTTCTTC. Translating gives CASSYLSGLEYNEQFF.

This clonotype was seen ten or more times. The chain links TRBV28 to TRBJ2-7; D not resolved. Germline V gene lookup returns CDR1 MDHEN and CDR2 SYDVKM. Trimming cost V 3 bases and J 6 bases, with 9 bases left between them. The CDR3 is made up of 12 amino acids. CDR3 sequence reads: CASSFSQIEQYF. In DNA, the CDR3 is TGTGCCAGCAGTTTCAGCCAGATCGAGCAGTACTTC.

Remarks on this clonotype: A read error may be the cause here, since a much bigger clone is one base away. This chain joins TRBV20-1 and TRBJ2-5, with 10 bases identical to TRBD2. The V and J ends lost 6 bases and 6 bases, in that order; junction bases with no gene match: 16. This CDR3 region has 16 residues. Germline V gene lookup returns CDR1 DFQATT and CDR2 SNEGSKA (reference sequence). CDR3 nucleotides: TGCAGTGCGGCGGGTCCTGGGACTAGCGTCATTCAGACCCAGTACTTC. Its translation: CSAAGPGTSVIQTQYF.

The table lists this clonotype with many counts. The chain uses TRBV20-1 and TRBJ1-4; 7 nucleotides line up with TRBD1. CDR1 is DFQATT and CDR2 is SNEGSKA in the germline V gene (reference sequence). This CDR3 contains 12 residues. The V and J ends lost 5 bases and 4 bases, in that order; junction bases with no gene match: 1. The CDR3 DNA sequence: TGCAGTGCTCGACAGGGTAATGAAAAACTGTTTTTT. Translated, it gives CSARQGNEKLFF.

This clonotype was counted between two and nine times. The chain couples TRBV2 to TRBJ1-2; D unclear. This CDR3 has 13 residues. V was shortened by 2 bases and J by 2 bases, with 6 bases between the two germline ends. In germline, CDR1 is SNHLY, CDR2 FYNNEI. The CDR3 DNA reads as TGTGCCAGCAGTGAATTGGTCAACTATGGCTACACCTTC. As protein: CASSELVNYGYTF. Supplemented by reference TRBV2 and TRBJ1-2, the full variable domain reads EPEVTQTPSHQVTQMGQEVILRCVPISNHLYFYWYRQILGQKVEFLVSFYNNEISEKSEIFDDQFSVERPDGSNFTLKIRSTKLEDSAMYFCASSELVNYGYTFGSGTRLTVV.

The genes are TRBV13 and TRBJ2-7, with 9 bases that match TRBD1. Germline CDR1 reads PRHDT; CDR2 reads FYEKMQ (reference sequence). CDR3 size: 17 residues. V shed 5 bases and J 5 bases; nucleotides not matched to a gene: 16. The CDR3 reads CASSRPPGQGSRHEQYF. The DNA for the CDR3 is TGTGCCAGCAGCCGACCTCCGGGACAGGGTAGTAGGCACGAGCAGTACTTC.

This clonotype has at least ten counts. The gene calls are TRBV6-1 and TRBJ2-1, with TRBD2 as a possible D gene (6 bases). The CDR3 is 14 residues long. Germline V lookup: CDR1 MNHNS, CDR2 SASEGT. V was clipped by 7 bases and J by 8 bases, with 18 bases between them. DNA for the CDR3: TGTGCCAGCACCTCGAGGCGGGATGGCCATGAGCAGTTCTTC. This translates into CASTSRRDGHEQFF.

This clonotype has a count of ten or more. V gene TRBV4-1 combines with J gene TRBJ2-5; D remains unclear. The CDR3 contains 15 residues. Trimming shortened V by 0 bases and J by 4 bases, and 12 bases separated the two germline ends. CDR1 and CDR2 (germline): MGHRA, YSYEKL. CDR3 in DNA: TGCGCCAGCAGCCAAGATCCTCCCAGACGAGAGACCCAGTACTTC. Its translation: CASSQDPPRRETQYF.

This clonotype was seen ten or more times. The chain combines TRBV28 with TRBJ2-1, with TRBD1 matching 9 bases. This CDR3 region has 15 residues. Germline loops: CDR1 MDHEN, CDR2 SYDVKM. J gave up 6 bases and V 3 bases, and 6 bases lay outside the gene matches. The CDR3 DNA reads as TGTGCCAGCAGTTTCCCGGGACAGGGTACCAATGAGCAGTTCTTC. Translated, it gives CASSFPGQGTNEQFF.

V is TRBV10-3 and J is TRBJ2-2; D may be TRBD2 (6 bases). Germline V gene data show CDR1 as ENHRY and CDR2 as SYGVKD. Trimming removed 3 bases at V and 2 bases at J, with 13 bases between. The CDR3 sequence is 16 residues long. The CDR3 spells CAISDTSRENTGELFF. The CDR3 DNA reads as TGTGCCATCAGTGACACTAGCCGGGAAAACACCGGGGAGCTGTTTTTT.

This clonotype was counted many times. Here the CDR3 reads CASSPNGETQYF. CDR3 bases: TGTGCCAGCTCACCAAACGGAGAGACCCAGTACTTC. V is TRBV18 and J is TRBJ2-5; D not certain. The germline V gene encodes CDR1 KGHSH and CDR2 LQKENI. Trimming removed 2 bases from V and 4 bases from J, with 5 bases in between. CDR3 length: 12 amino acids. Supplemented by reference TRBV18 and TRBJ2-5, the full variable domain reads NAGVMQNPRHLVRRRGQEARLRCSPMKGHSHVYWYRQLPEEGLKFMVYLQKENIIDESGMPKERFSAEFPKEGPSILRIQQVVRGDSAAYFCASSPNGETQYFGPGTRLLVL.

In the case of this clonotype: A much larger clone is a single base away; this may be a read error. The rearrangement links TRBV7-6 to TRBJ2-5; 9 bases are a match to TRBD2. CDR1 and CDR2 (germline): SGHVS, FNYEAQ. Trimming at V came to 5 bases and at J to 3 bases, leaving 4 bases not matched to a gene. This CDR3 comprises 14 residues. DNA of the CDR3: TGTGCCAGCAGCCTTTGCGGGAGGGAAGAGACCCAGTACTTC. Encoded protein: CASSLCGREETQYF.

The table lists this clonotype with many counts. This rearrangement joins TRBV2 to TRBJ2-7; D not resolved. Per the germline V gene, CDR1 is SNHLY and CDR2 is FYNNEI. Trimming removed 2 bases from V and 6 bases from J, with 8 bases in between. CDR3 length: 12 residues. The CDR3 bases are TGTGCCAGCAGTGAATCGGTGTCCGAGCAGTACTTC. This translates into CASSESVSEQYF. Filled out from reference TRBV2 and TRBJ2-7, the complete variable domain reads EPEVTQTPSHQVTQMGQEVILRCVPISNHLYFYWYRQILGQKVEFLVSFYNNEISEKSEIFDDQFSVERPDGSNFTLKIRSTKLEDSAMYFCASSESVSEQYFGPGTRLTVT.

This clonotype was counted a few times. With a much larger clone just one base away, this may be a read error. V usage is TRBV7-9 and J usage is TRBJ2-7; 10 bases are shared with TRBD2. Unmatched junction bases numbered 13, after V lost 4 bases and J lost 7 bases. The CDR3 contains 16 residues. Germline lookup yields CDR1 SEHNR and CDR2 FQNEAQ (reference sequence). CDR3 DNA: TGTGCCAGCAGCTCTTCGAGCGGGAGGGCCGCTAGTGAGCAGTACTTC. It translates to CASSSSSGRAASEQYF. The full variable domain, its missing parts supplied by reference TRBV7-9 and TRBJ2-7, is DTGVSQNPRHKITKRGQNVTFRCDPISEHNRLYWYRQTLGQGPEFLTYFQNEAQLEKSRLLSDRFSAERPKGSFSTLEIQRTEQGDSAMYLCASSSSSGRAASEQYFGPGTRLTVT.

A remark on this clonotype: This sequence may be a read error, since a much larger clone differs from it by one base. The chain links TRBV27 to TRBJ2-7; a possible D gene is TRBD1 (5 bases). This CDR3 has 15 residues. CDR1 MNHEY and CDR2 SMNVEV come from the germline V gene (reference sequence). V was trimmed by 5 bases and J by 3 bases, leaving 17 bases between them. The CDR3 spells CASSATGTQNYEQYF. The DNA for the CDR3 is TGTGCCAGCAGTGCCACAGGTACCCAGAACTACGAGCAGTACTTC.